The 28 T cell receptor beta chains below all came from one sample that was sequenced in a study of beta chain features in type 1 diabetes. All of the isolated RNA was reverse transcribed, so expressed TCRB transcripts were sequenced. TCRdb's copy holds only in-frame clones and misses some; the assay was immunoSEQ multiplex PCR. The repertoire holds under 450,000 clones, with about 14% as singletons. The sample comprised naive CD4+ T cells from blood. Source of these receptors: a man aged 25 to 40 in good health.

The V and J genes are TRBV10-3 and TRBJ2-7, with D possibly TRBD2 on 6 matching bases. Looked up from germline, CDR1 is ENHRY and CDR2 is SYGVKD. Between the trimmed V and J ends, which lost 9 bases and 3 bases, there was a span of 15 bases. This CDR3 spans 13 amino acids. DNA for the CDR3: TGTGCCATGAGTAGCGGTCGGGACTACGAGCAGTACTTC. Translation gives CAMSSGRDYEQYF.

There are a few counts of this clone. The chain combines TRBV18 with TRBJ1-1, with TRBD1 matching 8 bases. Germline V CDR1 and CDR2: KGHSH, LQKENI. The J segment lost 6 bases and the V segment lost 3 bases, leaving 6 bases of the junction unmatched. This CDR3 spans 14 amino acids. Written as DNA, the CDR3 is TGTGCCAGCTCACCCCGACAGGGGACGGCTGAAGCTTTCTTT. Residues: CASSPRQGTAEAFF.

This clone has just a few counts. This chain uses TRBV10-3 with TRBJ2-7; D is unresolved. With 5 bases removed from V and 4 bases from J, the gap between germline ends came to 9 bases. The CDR3 has 12 amino acids. Per the germline V gene, CDR1 is ENHRY and CDR2 is SYGVKD. CDR3 residues: CAISTLGYEQYV. The DNA of the CDR3 is TGTGCCATCAGTACTCTGGGATACGAGCAGTACGTC.

This chain uses TRBV15 with TRBJ1-1; perhaps TRBD1 as D (5 bases). The germline V gene encodes CDR1 LNHNV and CDR2 YYDKDF (reference sequence). V dropped 0 bases and J dropped 4 bases, with 12 bases sitting between them. CDR3 length: 15 residues. CDR3 DNA: TGTGCCACCAGCAGAGATTTGGGGGTGGGCACTGAAGCTTTCTTT. The encoded protein is CATSRDLGVGTEAFF. Using reference TRBV15 and TRBJ1-1 for the parts outside the CDR3, the full variable domain is DAMVIQNPRYQVTQFGKPVTLSCSQTLNHNVMYWYQQKSSQAPKLLFHYYDKDFNNEADTPDNFQSRRPNTSFCFLDIRSPGLGDTAMYLCATSRDLGVGTEAFFGQGTRLTVV.

Only a few counts were recorded for this clone. The chain carries TRBV15 and TRBJ2-1; D is undetermined. Trimming pared 1 base from V and 12 bases from J, leaving 10 bases between. Germline V gene lookup returns CDR1 LNHNV and CDR2 YYDKDF (reference sequence). This CDR3 has 12 amino acids. CDR3 loop: CATSRGPLTQFF. The CDR3 nucleotides are TGTGCCACCAGCAGAGGGCCGCTGACGCAGTTCTTC.

The chain is built from TRBV25-1 and TRBJ2-3; 8 nucleotides agree with TRBD2. The J segment lost 8 bases and the V segment lost 3 bases, leaving 13 bases of the junction unmatched. Looked up from germline, CDR1 is MGHDK and CDR2 is SYGVNS. The CDR3 has 16 amino acids. The CDR3 sequence: CASSEAGPIAGTTQYF. CDR3 nucleotides: TGTGCCAGCAGTGAGGCTGGACCGATAGCGGGAACTACGCAGTATTTT. Complete variable domain (other parts from reference TRBV25-1 and TRBJ2-3): EADIYQTPRYLVIGTGKKITLECSQTMGHDKMYWYQQDPGMELHLIHYSYGVNSTEKGDLSSESTVSRIRTEHFPLTLESARPSHTSQYLCASSEAGPIAGTTQYFGPGTRLTVL.

This clone was found a few times. The rearrangement joins TRBV6-6 to TRBJ1-1, with D unresolved. The CDR3 has 14 amino acids. Germline lookup yields CDR1 MNHNY and CDR2 SVGAGI (reference sequence). Trimming cost V 2 bases and J 1 base, with 8 bases left between them. The DNA of the CDR3 is TGTGCCAGCAGTTACGGGCCAGGGAACACTGAAGCTTTCTTT. It yields the protein CASSYGPGNTEAFF.

The chain recombines TRBV4-3 with TRBJ1-6, with 9 bases identical to TRBD1. The CDR3 loop spans 16 amino acids. Germline V gives CDR1 LGHNA, CDR2 YSLEER. V lost 4 bases and J lost 13; bases outside the gene matches: 14. The DNA for the CDR3 is TGCGCCAGCAGCCCTCAACCCGGGACAGGGCTCTCCCCCCTCCACTTT. Its translation: CASSPQPGTGLSPLHF.

This chain links TRBV9 with TRBJ2-1; 8 nucleotides line up with TRBD2. This CDR3 has 17 residues. Trimming cost V 4 bases and J 2 bases; bases outside gene matches: 11. Germline V gives CDR1 SGDLS, CDR2 YYNGEE. This CDR3 is CASSPIVGTRAYNEQFF. The CDR3 nucleotides read TGTGCCAGCAGCCCTATCGTCGGGACTAGGGCCTACAATGAGCAGTTCTTC.

This clone was seen more than once but under ten times. This chain joins TRBV6-5 and TRBJ2-5; D gene unclear. The CDR3 runs to 11 residues. Per germline, CDR1 MNHEY and CDR2 SVGAGI. Trimming took 5 bases from V and 6 from J, leaving 7 bases between them. The CDR3 reads CASSGRKTQYF. The DNA for the CDR3 is TGTGCCAGCAGTGGGCGGAAGACCCAGTACTTC.

This clone has only a few counts. V is TRBV6-1 and J is TRBJ2-2; 9 nucleotides agree with TRBD1. The CDR3 consists of 15 residues. Germline CDR1 reads MNHNS; CDR2 reads SASEGT. Unmatched junction bases numbered 8, after V lost 6 bases and J lost 6 bases. CDR3 sequence reads: CASRATGGLAGELFF. As DNA, the CDR3 is TGTGCCAGCAGAGCCACAGGGGGCTTGGCCGGGGAGCTGTTTTTT.

This rearrangement joins TRBV9 to TRBJ1-2, with TRBD1 matching over 8 bases. J was trimmed by 4 bases and V by 4 bases; bases with no gene match: 15. The CDR3 covers 17 residues. Germline V lookup: CDR1 SGDLS, CDR2 YYNGEE. In DNA, the CDR3 is TGTGCCAGCAGCCCCTCGGGGCAGGGGGCGGTGGGCTATGGCTACACCTTC. Its protein product is CASSPSGQGAVGYGYTF.

This clone has just a few counts. V usage is TRBV19 and J usage is TRBJ1-6; D is ambiguous. The CDR3 is 13 amino acids. Germline V gene lookup returns CDR1 LNHDA and CDR2 SQIVND (reference sequence). Trimming left V 6 bases short and J 6 bases short, with 9 bases between. The chain's CDR3 is CASRETVNSPLHF. For the CDR3, the DNA is TGTGCCAGTAGGGAGACGGTTAATTCACCCCTCCACTTT.

Remarks on this clone: Other DNA sequences from this sample encode an identical CDR3 as well. This rearrangement joins TRBV4-2 to TRBJ2-3; TRBD2 agrees at 12 bases. The V and J ends lost 0 bases and 3 bases, in that order; junction bases with no gene match: 1. Germline V lookup: CDR1 LGHNA, CDR2 YNFKEQ. The CDR3 covers 16 residues. The CDR3 DNA reads as TGTGCCAGCAGCCAAGAAGGGACTAGCGGGACAGATACGCAGTATTTT. Its translation is CASSQEGTSGTDTQYF.

CDR3 protein: CASSLEVSGANVLTF. The DNA of the CDR3 is TGCGCCAGCAGCTTGGAGGTGTCTGGGGCCAACGTCCTGACTTTC. The chain carries TRBV5-1 and TRBJ2-6; D remains unclear. Trimming stripped 0 bases from V and 1 base from J, with 5 bases between. CDR3 length equals 15 residues. Germline V gene sequence: CDR1 SGHRS, CDR2 YFSETQ.

This clone was detected a few times. J is TRBJ2-3 and V is TRBV7-9; D remains unclear. V lost 4 bases and J lost 2, with 13 bases in between. Germline V CDR1 and CDR2: SEHNR, FQNEAQ (reference sequence). The CDR3 runs to 15 residues. CDR3 in DNA: TGTGCCAGCAGCTACCTAAGTGGTCACACAGATACGCAGTATTTT. Translation gives CASSYLSGHTDTQYF.

V is TRBV18 and J is TRBJ2-7; D possibly corresponds to TRBD1 (6 bases). Germline V gene sequence: CDR1 KGHSH, CDR2 LQKENI. Trimming took 0 bases from V and 10 from J, leaving 13 bases between them. CDR3 length equals 13 residues. DNA of the CDR3: TGTGCCAGCTCACCACCGTCAGGGGATTCCCAGTACTTC. Amino acids: CASSPPSGDSQYF.

This clone was seen only a few times. The chain recombines TRBV28 with TRBJ1-6; D call uncertain. Germline loops: CDR1 MDHEN, CDR2 SYDVKM. V was clipped by 2 bases and J by 1 base, with 12 bases between them. The CDR3 is made up of 17 amino acids. Here the CDR3 reads CASSLMSGRSYNSPLHF. The CDR3 nucleotides read TGTGCCAGCAGTTTAATGTCAGGCCGGTCCTATAATTCACCCCTCCACTTT. The full variable domain, rest sourced from reference TRBV28 and TRBJ1-6, is DVKVTQSSRYLVKRTGEKVFLECVQDMDHENMFWYRQDPGLGLRLIYFSYDVKMKEKGDIPEGYSVSREKKERFSLILESASTNQTSMYLCASSLMSGRSYNSPLHFGNGTRLTVT.

This chain links TRBV28 with TRBJ2-7; tentatively, D is TRBD1 (5 bases). Germline CDR1 and CDR2: MDHEN and SYDVKM. The CDR3 has 12 amino acids. The V and J ends lost 2 bases and 6 bases respectively, with 8 bases between them. DNA of the CDR3: TGTGCCAGCAGTTTACAGGGTACCGAGCAGTACGTC. It encodes CASSLQGTEQYV.

V gene TRBV11-2 combines with J gene TRBJ2-3, with D maybe TRBD2 (5 bases). The CDR3 runs to 17 residues. Trimming took 5 bases from V and 4 from J, leaving 22 bases between them. The germline CDR1 and CDR2 sequences are SGHAT and FQNNGV. CDR3 sequence (DNA): TGTGCCAGCAGCCCCGAACTACTAGTGTACGGGGCAGATACGCAGTATTTT. This translates into CASSPELLVYGADTQYF.

The chain has TRBV28 and TRBJ2-4; possibly TRBD1 for D (7 bases). The CDR3 runs 18 residues. The V and J ends lost 6 bases and 0 bases respectively, with 21 bases between them. Germline lookup yields CDR1 MDHEN and CDR2 SYDVKM. The CDR3 sequence: CASSFGGSTGVAKNIQYF. The DNA of the CDR3 is TGTGCCAGCAGCTTTGGGGGGAGTACAGGGGTAGCCAAAAACATTCAGTACTTC.

V and J are TRBV5-4 and TRBJ2-3, with D uncertain. V dropped 0 bases and J dropped 1 base, with 12 bases sitting between them. Germline CDR1 and CDR2: SGHNT and YYREEE (reference sequence). This CDR3 is built from 16 residues. CDR3 DNA sequence: TGTGCCAGCAGCTTGGAAGGGATGAGTGGCACAGATACGCAGTATTTT. Translation: CASSLEGMSGTDTQYF.

Only a few counts were recorded for this clone. The CDR3 DNA sequence: TGTGCCAGCGGCGGACTAGCGGGTCGCTCCTACAATGAGCAGTTCTTC. It yields the protein CASGGLAGRSYNEQFF. V usage is TRBV6-6 and J usage is TRBJ2-1, with 11 bases matching TRBD2. This CDR3 contains 16 residues. Germline V gene lookup returns CDR1 MNHNY and CDR2 SVGAGI (reference sequence). J was trimmed by 0 bases and V by 8 bases; bases with no gene match: 6.

In this sample, this clone turned up a few times. The chain recombines TRBV7-2 with TRBJ2-2; D might be TRBD1 or TRBD2, each matching 5 bases. The CDR3 loop spans 17 amino acids. Germline V lookup: CDR1 SGHTA, CDR2 FQGNSA. V lost 2 bases and J 1 base, leaving 14 bases between the germline ends. The CDR3 nucleotides are TGTGCCAGCAGCTTAAGGGTCGGGGCGGAGAACACCGGGGAGCTGTTTTTT. Translation gives CASSLRVGAENTGELFF. Looking up the rest from reference TRBV7-2 and TRBJ2-2 gives the full variable domain: GAGVSQSPSNKVTEKGKDVELRCDPISGHTALYWYRQSLGQGLEFLIYFQGNSAPDKSGLPSDRFSAERTGGSVSTLTIQRTQQEDSAVYLCASSLRVGAENTGELFFGEGSRLTVL.

V and J are TRBV4-1 and TRBJ2-5; 7 bases are shared with TRBD1. This CDR3 has 14 residues. Looked up from germline, CDR1 is MGHRA and CDR2 is YSYEKL. Trimming cost V 1 base and J 3 bases; bases outside gene matches: 2. CDR3 coding DNA: TGCGCCAGCAGCCAAGCCGGGACAGAAGAGACCCAGTACTTC. Amino acid sequence: CASSQAGTEETQYF.

V gene TRBV11-2 combines with J gene TRBJ2-5; 7 positions agree with TRBD1. The CDR3 consists of 16 residues. The ends lost 3 bases at V and 4 bases at J; junction bases unmatched: 11. Germline V gives CDR1 SGHAT, CDR2 FQNNGV. The CDR3 spells CASSFSHRGRRETQYF. The CDR3 nucleotides read TGTGCCAGCAGCTTCTCCCACAGGGGCCGCCGAGAGACCCAGTACTTC.

The chain employs TRBV7-9 and TRBJ1-2, with no clear D. In germline, CDR1 is SEHNR, CDR2 FQNEAQ (reference sequence). The CDR3 is 12 residues long. Trimming pared 5 bases from V and 0 bases from J, leaving 4 bases between. CDR3 sequence (DNA): TGTGCCAGCAGCACGCCTAACTATGGCTACACCTTC. Translated: CASSTPNYGYTF.

This clone has only a few counts. The CDR3 DNA is TGTGCCTGGAGTGTACGCGGGCTGGGCAATCAGCCCCAGCATTTT. This sequence encodes CAWSVRGLGNQPQHF. V is TRBV30 and J is TRBJ1-5; D ambiguous. In germline, CDR1 is GTSNPN, CDR2 SVGIG (reference sequence). The CDR3 sequence is 15 residues long. V lost 0 bases and J lost 2, with 11 bases in between.